This T cell receptor beta chain is from a study of T-cell memory formation after mild COVID-19. Study as a whole: Largely, TCR clusters stayed within a single donor. Findings and caveats of the study: The study found balanced CD4/CD8 in clones contracting day 15 to 85 and a CD4+ lean in later expanders.

Points on this clonotype: Antigen specificity is unknown.

One entry per CDR3 protein, called by TCRdb with MiXCR from the 5' RACE reads. The sample lists 250,000 to 300,000 distinct CDR3 sequences, 15% to 20% seen once, with approximately 23% in the top ten. The germline V and J ends were trimmed by 6 bases and 2 bases, with 14 bases remaining between them. The CDR3 has 15 amino acids. Material for sequencing was PBMCs or a T cell subset sorted from them (not recorded which). The clonotype comes from a young man who had mild COVID-19 (a few samples of this study predate the infection). Cell type and time point are not known. V gene TRBV12-3 or TRBV12-4 combines with J gene TRBJ1-5, with D hard to call. CDR3 sequence reads: CASSEGQVGNQPQHF. The CDR3 DNA sequence: TGTGCCAGCAGCGAAGGCCAAGTCGGCAATCAGCCCCAGCATTTT.